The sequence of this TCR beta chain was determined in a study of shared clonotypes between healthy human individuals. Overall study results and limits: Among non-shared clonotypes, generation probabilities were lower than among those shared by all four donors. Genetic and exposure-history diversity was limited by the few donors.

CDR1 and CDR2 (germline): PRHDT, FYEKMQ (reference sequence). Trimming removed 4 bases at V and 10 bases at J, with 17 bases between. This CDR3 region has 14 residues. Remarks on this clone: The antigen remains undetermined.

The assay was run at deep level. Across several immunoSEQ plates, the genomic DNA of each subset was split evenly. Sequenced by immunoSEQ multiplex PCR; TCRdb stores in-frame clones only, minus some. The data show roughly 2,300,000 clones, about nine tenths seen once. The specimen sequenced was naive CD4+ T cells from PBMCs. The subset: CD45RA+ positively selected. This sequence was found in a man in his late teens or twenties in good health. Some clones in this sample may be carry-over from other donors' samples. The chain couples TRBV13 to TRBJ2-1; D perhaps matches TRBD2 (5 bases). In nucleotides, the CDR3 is TGTGCCAGCAGCTCCCGGGCCCCAACTAGAGAGCAGTTCTTC. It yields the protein CASSSRAPTREQFF.